This T cell receptor beta chain was profiled in a study of cytomegalovirus exposure and HLA in healthy donors. Study overall: Early release data held 80 million to 100 million unique TCRs from HLA-typed donors. Findings of the study overall: The study recorded about 160 TCR beta chains that were cytomegalovirus-associated.

With regard to this clone: Antigen unknown.

In the PCR, 60 Vbeta and 13 Jbeta primers were used. TCRdb's table, derived via immunoSEQ multiplex PCR, lists solely in-frame clones and lacks some. This table holds roughly 180,000 clones, almost 85% found once. Germline V gene data show CDR1 as MNHEY and CDR2 as SVGAGI. Trimming took 4 bases from V and 2 from J, leaving 16 bases between them. CDR3 length: 16 residues. This clonotype was obtained from a girl between 10 and 17 years old in good health and CMV-seropositive. V and J are TRBV6-5 and TRBJ2-3, with D tentatively TRBD1 (6 bases). Sequencing was done on a sample of PBMCs. The CDR3 loop reads CASSSLMGAITDTQYF. The CDR3 DNA sequence: TGTGCCAGCAGTTCCCTGATGGGGGCCATCACAGATACGCAGTATTTT.